Sequencing of this T cell receptor (beta chain) was carried out in a study of Graves' ophthalmopathy and Graves' hyperthyroidism. The study's findings and limits: Ophthalmopathy cases were distinguished from stable hyperthyroidism by a 13-signature model, reaching over 85% sensitivity and around 80% specificity.

Hyperthyroidism cases were recent diagnoses of under 2 months' duration in people aged 18 to 65. Patients were excluded if they had other autoimmune diseases or uncontrolled infections, and likewise if pregnancy or lactation applied. Germline CDR1 and CDR2: SEHNR and FQNEAQ (reference sequence). The trim removed 4 bases at V and 5 bases at J, leaving 9 bases unmatched. CDR3 size: 17 residues. Amplification from RNA transcripts yielded the TCR beta CDR3 regions. An initial RT-PCR round employing HTBI primers preceded a second-round multiplex PCR. TCRdb re-analysed the multiplex PCR reads in MiXCR, keeping a single row per CDR3 protein. This repertoire shows about 590,000 distinct CDR3 sequences, 39% found once; its top ten account for over 3.5%. Comment on this clonotype: The antigen is undetermined.

The genes are TRBV7-9 and TRBJ2-5, with TRBD2 identical over 14 bases. The sequence came from an adult man with Graves' hyperthyroidism. Input material: peripheral blood or thyroid tissue (not recorded which). The CDR3: CASSSSPGLAGVETQYF. The CDR3 DNA reads as TGTGCCAGCAGCTCTTCTCCGGGACTAGCGGGGGTTGAGACCCAGTACTTC.